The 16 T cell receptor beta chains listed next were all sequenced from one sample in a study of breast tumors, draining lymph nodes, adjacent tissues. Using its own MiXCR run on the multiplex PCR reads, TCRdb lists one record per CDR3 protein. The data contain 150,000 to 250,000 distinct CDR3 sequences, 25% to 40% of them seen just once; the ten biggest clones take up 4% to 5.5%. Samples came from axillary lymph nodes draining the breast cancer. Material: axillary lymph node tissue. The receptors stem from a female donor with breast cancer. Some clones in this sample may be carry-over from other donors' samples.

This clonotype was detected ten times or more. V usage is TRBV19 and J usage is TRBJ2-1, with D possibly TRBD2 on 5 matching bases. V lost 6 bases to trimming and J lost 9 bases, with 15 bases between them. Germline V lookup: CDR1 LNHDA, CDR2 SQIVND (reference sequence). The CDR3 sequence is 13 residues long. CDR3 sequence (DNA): TGTGCCAGTAGCCTGAAGAGGAGCGGTGAGCAGTTCTTC. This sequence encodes CASSLKRSGEQFF.

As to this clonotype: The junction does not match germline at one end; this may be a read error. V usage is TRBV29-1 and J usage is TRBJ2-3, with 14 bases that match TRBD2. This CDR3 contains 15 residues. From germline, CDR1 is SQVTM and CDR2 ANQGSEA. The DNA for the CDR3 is TGCAGCGTTCTCGGACTAGCGGGAGGAAAAGATATGCAGTATTTT. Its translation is CSVLGLAGGKDMQYF.

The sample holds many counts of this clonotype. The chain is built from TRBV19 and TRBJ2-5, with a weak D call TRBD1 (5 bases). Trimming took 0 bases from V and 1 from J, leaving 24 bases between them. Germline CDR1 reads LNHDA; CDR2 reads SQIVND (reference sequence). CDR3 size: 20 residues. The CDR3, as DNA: TGTGCCAGTAGTATAGAAGGGGTAGGGTTCGACCTTCCGGGCCAAGAGACCCAGTACTTC. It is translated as CASSIEGVGFDLPGQETQYF. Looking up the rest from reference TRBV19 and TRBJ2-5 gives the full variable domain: DGGITQSPKYLFRKEGQNVTLSCEQNLNHDAMYWYRQDPGQGLRLIYYSQIVNDFQKGDIAEGYSVSREKKESFPLTVTSAQKNPTAFYLCASSIEGVGFDLPGQETQYFGPGTRLLVL.

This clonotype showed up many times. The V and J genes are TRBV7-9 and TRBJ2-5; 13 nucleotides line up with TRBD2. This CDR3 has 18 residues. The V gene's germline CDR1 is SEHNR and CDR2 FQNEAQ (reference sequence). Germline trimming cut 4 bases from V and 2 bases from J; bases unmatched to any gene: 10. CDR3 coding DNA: TGTGCCAGCAGCTCCCAACTAGCGGGAGGGCTGGGGCAAGAGACCCAGTACTTC. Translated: CASSSQLAGGLGQETQYF.

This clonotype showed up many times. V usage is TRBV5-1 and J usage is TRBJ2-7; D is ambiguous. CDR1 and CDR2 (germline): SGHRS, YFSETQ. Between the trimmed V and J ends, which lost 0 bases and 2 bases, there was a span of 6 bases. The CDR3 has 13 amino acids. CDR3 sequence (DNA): TGCGCCAGCAGCTTGGCCAGTACCTACGAGCAGTACTTC. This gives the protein CASSLASTYEQYF.

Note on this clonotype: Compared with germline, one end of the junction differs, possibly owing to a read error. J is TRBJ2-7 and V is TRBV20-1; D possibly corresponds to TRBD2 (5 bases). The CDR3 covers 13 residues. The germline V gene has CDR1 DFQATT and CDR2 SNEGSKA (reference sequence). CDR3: CSAKAVGAYERYF. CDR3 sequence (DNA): TGCAGTGCTAAAGCGGTTGGAGCCTACGAGCGGTACTTC.

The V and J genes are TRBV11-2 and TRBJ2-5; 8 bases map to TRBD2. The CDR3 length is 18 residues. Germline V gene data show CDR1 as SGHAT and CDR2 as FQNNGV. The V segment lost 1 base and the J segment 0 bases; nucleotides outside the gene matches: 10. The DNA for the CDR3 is TGTGCCAGCAGCTTAGTCGGGAGCGGGGGATCGTACCAAGAGACCCAGTACTTC. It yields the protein CASSLVGSGGSYQETQYF.

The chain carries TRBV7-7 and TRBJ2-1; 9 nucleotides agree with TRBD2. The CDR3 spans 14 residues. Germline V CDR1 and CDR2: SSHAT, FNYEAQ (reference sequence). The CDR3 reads CASSNSGSYNEQFF. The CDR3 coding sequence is TGTGCTAGCTCCAATAGCGGGAGCTACAATGAGCAGTTCTTC.

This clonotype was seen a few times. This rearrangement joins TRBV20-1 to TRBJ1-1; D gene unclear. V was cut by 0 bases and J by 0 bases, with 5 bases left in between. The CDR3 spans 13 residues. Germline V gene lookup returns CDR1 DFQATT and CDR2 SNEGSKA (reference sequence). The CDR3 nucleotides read TGCAGTGCTAGAGAGGACCTGAACACTGAAGCTTTCTTT. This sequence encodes CSAREDLNTEAFF.

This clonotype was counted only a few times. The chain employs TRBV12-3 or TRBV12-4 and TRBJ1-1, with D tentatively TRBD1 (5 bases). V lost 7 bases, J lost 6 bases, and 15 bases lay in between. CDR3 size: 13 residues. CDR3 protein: CASIPSRVAEAFF. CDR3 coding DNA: TGTGCCAGCATCCCATCCAGGGTGGCTGAAGCTTTCTTT.

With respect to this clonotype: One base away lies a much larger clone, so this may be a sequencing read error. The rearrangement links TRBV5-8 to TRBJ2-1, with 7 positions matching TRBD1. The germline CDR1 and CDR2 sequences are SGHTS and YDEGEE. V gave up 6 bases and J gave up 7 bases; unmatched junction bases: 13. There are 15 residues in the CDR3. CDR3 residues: CASNTGTALTNEQFF. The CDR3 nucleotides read TGTGCCAGCAACACGGGGACAGCGCTTACAAATGAGCAGTTCTTC.

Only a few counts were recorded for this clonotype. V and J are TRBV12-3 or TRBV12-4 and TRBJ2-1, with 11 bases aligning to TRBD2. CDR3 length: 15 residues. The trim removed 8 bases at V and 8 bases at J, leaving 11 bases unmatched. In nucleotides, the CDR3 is TGTGCCAGCTCTGGCCCAACTAGCGGGAGCTATGAGCAGTTCTTC. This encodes CASSGPTSGSYEQFF.

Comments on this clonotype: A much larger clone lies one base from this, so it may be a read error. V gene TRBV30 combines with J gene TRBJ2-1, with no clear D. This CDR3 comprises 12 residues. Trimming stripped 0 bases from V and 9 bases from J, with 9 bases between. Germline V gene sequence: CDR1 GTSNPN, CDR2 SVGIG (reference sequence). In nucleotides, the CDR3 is TGTGCCTGGAGTGTAGTTCGAAGTGAGCAGTTCTTC. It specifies CAWSVVRSEQFF.

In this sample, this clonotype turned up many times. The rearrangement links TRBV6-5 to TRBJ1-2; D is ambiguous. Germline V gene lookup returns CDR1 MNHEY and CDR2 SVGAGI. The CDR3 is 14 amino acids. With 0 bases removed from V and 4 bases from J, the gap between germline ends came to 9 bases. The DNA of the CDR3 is TGTGCCAGCAGTTACTCAAGGGAGGGCTATGGCTACACCTTC. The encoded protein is CASSYSREGYGYTF.

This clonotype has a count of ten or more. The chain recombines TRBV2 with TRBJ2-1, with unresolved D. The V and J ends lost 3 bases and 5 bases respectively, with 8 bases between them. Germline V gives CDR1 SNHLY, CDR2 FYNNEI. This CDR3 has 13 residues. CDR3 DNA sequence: TGTGCCAGCAGTGAGTATGTTGACAATGAGCAGTTCTTC. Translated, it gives CASSEYVDNEQFF.

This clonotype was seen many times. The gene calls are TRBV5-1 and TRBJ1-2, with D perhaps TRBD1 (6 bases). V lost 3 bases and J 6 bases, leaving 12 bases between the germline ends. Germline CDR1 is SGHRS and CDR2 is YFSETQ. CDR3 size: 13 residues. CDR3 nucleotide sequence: TGCGCCAGCAGCTCAATACAGGGAGATGGCTACACCTTC. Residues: CASSSIQGDGYTF.